Below are 26 T cell receptor beta chains sequenced from a single sample in a study of monozygotic twins with cystic fibrosis. Using immunoSEQ multiplex PCR, the repertoire was profiled, and TCRdb retains in-frame clones only, with some absent. The sample lists around 12,000 clones; 65% to 90% were seen once. The sequencing input was blood. The receptors were sampled from a man aged 18 to 30 with cystic fibrosis.

The chain uses TRBV29-1 and TRBJ2-3, with D tentatively TRBD1 (6 bases). Germline CDR1 reads SQVTM; CDR2 reads ANQGSEA. V was trimmed by 4 bases and J by 1 base, leaving 12 bases between them. The CDR3 has 14 residues. The CDR3 loop reads CSVGGGSGTDTQYF. As DNA, the CDR3 is TGCAGCGTTGGAGGGGGATCGGGCACAGATACGCAGTATTTT.

V and J are TRBV29-1 and TRBJ1-5; TRBD1 matches 9 bases. There are 18 residues in the CDR3. The trim removed 4 bases at V and 2 bases at J, leaving 15 bases unmatched. CDR1 and CDR2 (germline): SQVTM, ANQGSEA. CDR3 nucleotides: TGCAGCGTTGGCAACCGGACAGGGGCGGGCATGGGCAATCAGCCCCAGCATTTT. Translated, it gives CSVGNRTGAGMGNQPQHF.

This chain uses TRBV5-1 with TRBJ1-1; D might be TRBD1 (5 bases). Germline V lookup: CDR1 SGHRS, CDR2 YFSETQ. The V and J ends lost 0 bases and 0 bases respectively, with 6 bases between them. This CDR3 region has 14 residues. CDR3 sequence reads: CASSLGGLNTEAFF. The CDR3, as DNA: TGCGCCAGCAGCTTGGGGGGGTTGAACACTGAAGCTTTCTTT.

This chain links TRBV14 with TRBJ1-5, with unresolved D. CDR1 is SGHDN and CDR2 is FVKESK in the germline V gene. The CDR3 is 12 residues long. The V end lost 4 bases, the J end lost 6 bases, and 7 bases lay between the germline ends. The CDR3: CASSLAGQPQHF. Written as DNA, the CDR3 is TGTGCCAGCAGCCTAGCTGGTCAGCCCCAGCATTTT.

This chain links TRBV19 with TRBJ2-3, with TRBD2 identical over 7 bases. V shed 6 bases, J shed 3 bases, and the junction held 9 bases outside the gene matches. The length of the CDR3 is 15 residues. CDR1 is LNHDA and CDR2 is SQIVND in the germline V gene (reference sequence). In nucleotides, the CDR3 is TGTGCCAGTAGGATGATAGCGGGTAGGACAGATACGCAGTATTTT. Amino acid sequence: CASRMIAGRTDTQYF.

This clone came up once. The CDR3 bases are TGTGCCAGCAGCCACTACGGGACAGGGAGCAATCAGCCCCAGCATTTT. It yields the protein CASSHYGTGSNQPQHF. V and J are TRBV4-2 and TRBJ1-5; 9 bases fit TRBD1. The V gene end was trimmed by 3 bases and the J gene end by 1 base; junction bases not matched to a gene: 4. This CDR3 is 16 amino acids long. Germline CDR1 is LGHNA and CDR2 is YNFKEQ.

V usage is TRBV6-5 and J usage is TRBJ2-5, with no clear D. Trimming took 2 bases from V and 7 from J, leaving 5 bases between them. Germline V gene data show CDR1 as MNHEY and CDR2 as SVGAGI. The CDR3 is 11 residues long. The CDR3 is CASSYTGTQYF. CDR3 DNA: TGTGCCAGCAGTTACACCGGGACCCAGTACTTC.

The rearrangement links TRBV19 to TRBJ2-2, with 12 bases identical to TRBD1. Germline-derived CDR1 and CDR2 are LNHDA and SQIVND (reference sequence). CDR3 length: 17 amino acids. Germline trimming cut 3 bases from V and 7 bases from J; bases unmatched to any gene: 9. DNA for the CDR3: TGTGCCAGTAGTATTACGGGACAGGGGGCGCAAATCGGGGAGCTGTTTTTT. It translates to CASSITGQGAQIGELFF. The whole variable domain, filled in from reference TRBV19 and TRBJ2-2, reads DGGITQSPKYLFRKEGQNVTLSCEQNLNHDAMYWYRQDPGQGLRLIYYSQIVNDFQKGDIAEGYSVSREKKESFPLTVTSAQKNPTAFYLCASSITGQGAQIGELFFGEGSRLTVL.

The gene calls are TRBV7-2 and TRBJ2-1; 9 bases line up with TRBD1. V shed 7 bases, J shed 4 bases, and the junction held 5 bases outside the gene matches. CDR1 and CDR2 (germline): SGHTA, FQGNSA. CDR3 length: 14 residues. CDR3 sequence (DNA): TGTGCCAGCACCCGGGACAGGGTTTACAATGAGCAGTTCTTC. Its protein product is CASTRDRVYNEQFF.

The J gene is TRBJ2-5, the V gene TRBV6-1, with 10 positions matching TRBD2. Trimming cost V 3 bases and J 5 bases; bases outside gene matches: 15. The CDR3 covers 18 residues. The germline V gene encodes CDR1 MNHNS and CDR2 SASEGT. This chain's CDR3 is CASSETSLAGRSGETQYF. The CDR3 bases are TGTGCCAGCAGTGAGACATCACTAGCGGGAAGGTCTGGGGAGACCCAGTACTTC.

The chain couples TRBV30 to TRBJ1-5; D unresolved. CDR3 length equals 14 residues. From germline, CDR1 is GTSNPN and CDR2 SVGIG (reference sequence). Trimming took off 1 base at V and 7 bases at J, with 14 bases between the two ends. The CDR3 sequence is CAWSGGNAKQPQHF. CDR3 nucleotide sequence: TGTGCCTGGAGTGGGGGAAACGCGAAGCAGCCCCAGCATTTT.

This chain links TRBV27 with TRBJ2-2; D gene ambiguous. This CDR3 has 15 residues. Germline lookup yields CDR1 MNHEY and CDR2 SMNVEV (reference sequence). The V end lost 7 bases, the J end lost 4 bases, and 16 bases lay between the germline ends. CDR3 region: CASMRLFGGTGELFF. Written as DNA, the CDR3 is TGTGCCAGCATGAGGCTCTTCGGTGGCACCGGGGAGCTGTTTTTT.

V usage is TRBV2 and J usage is TRBJ1-1, with no clear D. The V and J ends lost 8 bases and 5 bases respectively, with 21 bases between them. This CDR3 has 15 amino acids. CDR1 SNHLY and CDR2 FYNNEI come from the germline V gene. As DNA, the CDR3 is TGTGCCAGCCTCGATGGGCGGGCTGGTTGGACTGAAGCTTTCTTT. Its protein is CASLDGRAGWTEAFF.

The CDR3 reads CASSVQGNTEAFF. The CDR3 DNA follows: TGTGCCAGCAGCGTACAGGGGAACACTGAAGCTTTCTTT. V is TRBV7-3 and J is TRBJ1-1, with D perhaps matching TRBD1 (6 bases). V was shortened by 5 bases and J by 1 base, with 8 bases between the two germline ends. The CDR3 has 13 amino acids. CDR1 and CDR2 (germline): SGHTA, FQGTGA.

The J gene is TRBJ1-2, the V gene TRBV5-1; D gene unclear. Trimming took off 3 bases at V and 8 bases at J, with 5 bases between the two ends. Germline-derived CDR1 and CDR2 are SGHRS and YFSETQ. The CDR3 runs to 10 residues. In DNA form, the CDR3 reads TGCGCCAGCAGCTCAAGGGGCTACACCTTC. Protein: CASSSRGYTF.

The chain is built from TRBV5-1 and TRBJ1-2; tentative D call: TRBD1 (5 bases). V lost 1 base and J 3 bases, leaving 7 bases between the germline ends. CDR1 is SGHRS and CDR2 is YFSETQ in the germline V gene. The CDR3 runs 13 residues. CDR3 sequence: CASSLRGHYGYTF. The CDR3 DNA follows: TGCGCCAGCAGCTTGAGGGGTCACTATGGCTACACCTTC. Full variable domain (remainder filled in from reference TRBV5-1 and TRBJ1-2): KAGVTQTPRYLIKTRGQQVTLSCSPISGHRSVSWYQQTPGQGLQFLFEYFSETQRNKGNFPGRFSGRQFSNSRSEMNVSTLELGDSALYLCASSLRGHYGYTFGSGTRLTVV.

This clone was recorded a few times. This sequence joins TRBV9 and TRBJ2-3; no reliable D call. The ends were cut back, 4 bases at V and 2 bases at J, with 8 bases in the middle. This CDR3 region has 13 residues. Germline values: CDR1 SGDLS, CDR2 YYNGEE. The CDR3 DNA follows: TGTGCCAGCAGCCCCCGGCCCACAGATACGCAGTATTTT. Amino acid sequence: CASSPRPTDTQYF.

V gene TRBV7-3 combines with J gene TRBJ2-3; D uncertain. V lost 5 bases to trimming and J lost 8 bases, with 11 bases between them. Germline V gives CDR1 SGHTA, CDR2 FQGTGA. The CDR3 consists of 12 residues. The CDR3 DNA reads as TGTGCCAGCAGCCTATTATCGGGTACGCAGTATTTT. Its protein product is CASSLLSGTQYF.

J is TRBJ2-6 and V is TRBV12-5; possibly TRBD1 for D (5 bases). V gave up 5 bases and J gave up 4 bases, with 9 bases separating them. Germline lookup yields CDR1 LGHNT and CDR2 FRNRAP. The CDR3 length is 14 residues. The CDR3 sequence is CASGGALGANVLTF. The CDR3 region has the DNA TGTGCTAGTGGTGGGGCTTTAGGGGCCAACGTCCTGACTTTC.

The chain is built from TRBV6-5 and TRBJ2-6, with D unresolved. The V end was cut by 0 bases, the J end by 0 bases, with 6 bases between. The CDR3 extends over 16 amino acids. Germline V CDR1 and CDR2: MNHEY, SVGAGI. Written as DNA, the CDR3 is TGTGCCAGCAGTTACTCGGATAGCTCTGGGGCCAACGTCCTGACTTTC. Protein product: CASSYSDSSGANVLTF.

CDR3 nucleotide sequence: TGTGCCAGCAGCTTGCTAGCGGGAGCTCTGGTGAATGAGCAGTTCTTC. This translates into CASSLLAGALVNEQFF. V is TRBV5-6 and J is TRBJ2-1, with 10 bases identical to TRBD2. Looked up from germline, CDR1 is SGHDT and CDR2 is YYEEEE. The CDR3 has 16 amino acids. V trimming: 1 base; J trimming: 7 bases; junction bases outside the gene matches: 8.

This clone has only a few counts. The J gene is TRBJ2-7, the V gene TRBV19; D might be TRBD1 or TRBD2, each matching 5 bases. The CDR3 length is 14 residues. The V end was cut by 2 bases, the J end by 2 bases, with 10 bases between. Germline V CDR1 and CDR2: LNHDA, SQIVND (reference sequence). The DNA of the CDR3 is TGTGCCAGTAGTATACGGCAGGGACCCTACGAGCAGTACTTC. This translates into CASSIRQGPYEQYF.

This chain joins TRBV6-6 and TRBJ2-1; 9 positions agree with TRBD1. The V gene's germline CDR1 is MNHNY and CDR2 SVGAGI (reference sequence). CDR3 size: 15 residues. Losses at the gene ends were 4 bases for V and 7 bases for J; bases not matched to a gene: 8. The CDR3 region is CASSSPDRGRNEQFF. For the CDR3, the DNA is TGTGCCAGCAGTTCCCCGGACAGGGGACGGAATGAGCAGTTCTTC.

The chain recombines TRBV6-5 with TRBJ1-2; D gene unclear. V lost 5 bases to trimming and J lost 4 bases, with 14 bases between them. Germline V gene data show CDR1 as MNHEY and CDR2 as SVGAGI. The CDR3 spans 14 residues. CDR3 DNA sequence: TGTGCCAGCAGTCTCGCCATCGCGCCCTATGGCTACACCTTC. It is translated as CASSLAIAPYGYTF.

This clone occurred a few times. V and J are TRBV19 and TRBJ1-5, with D possibly TRBD1 on 5 matching bases. Germline V gives CDR1 LNHDA, CDR2 SQIVND (reference sequence). This CDR3 comprises 16 residues. V lost 4 bases, J lost 7 bases, and 20 bases lay in between. The CDR3 region has the DNA TGTGCCAGTAGTACCCGCTCAAGGGGTGGGGACCAGCCCCAGCATTTT. Encoded protein: CASSTRSRGGDQPQHF.

The CDR3 sequence is CASSRGGISYEQYF. CDR3 nucleotides: TGTGCCAGCTCTAGGGGGGGAATTTCCTACGAGCAGTACTTC. The V gene is TRBV27, the J gene TRBJ2-7, with D possibly TRBD2 on 7 matching bases. V lost 8 bases to trimming and J lost 1 base, with 15 bases between them. This CDR3 has 14 amino acids. Germline V gene sequence: CDR1 MNHEY, CDR2 SMNVEV (reference sequence).